This T cell receptor beta chain was recorded in a study of T cells in Graves' hyperthyroidism and ophthalmopathy. The V gene lost 4 bases and the J gene lost 6 bases, with 19 bases spanning the gap. Germline V gives CDR1 SGHRS, CDR2 YFSETQ. The CDR3 has 15 residues. It was RNA transcripts that yielded the amplified TCR beta CDR3 regions. The HTBI set primed first-round TCR CDR3 RT-PCR. From the multiplex PCR reads, TCRdb called clonotypes with MiXCR, one entry per CDR3 protein. In the table there are fewer than 650,000 distinct CDR3 sequences, around 15% of which are singletons. Study results and limitations: Ophthalmopathy got predicted by the model a median approximately 6.4 months before its onset.

Uncontrolled infections, other autoimmune diseases, pregnancy or lactation led to exclusion of patients. This clonotype showed up many times. Its antigen is not identified. The chain combines TRBV5-1 with TRBJ1-1, with D uncertain. The source of this sequence is a woman in her thirties or forties with Graves' ophthalmopathy. The sample consisted of blood. The CDR3 region is CASSPQEAGVAEAFF. CDR3 bases: TGCGCCAGCAGCCCCCAGGAGGCCGGGGTGGCTGAAGCTTTCTTT.